This entry is about one TCR beta chain. Its target is unknown. The sample belongs to a study of cytomegalovirus exposure and HLA in healthy donors. Findings and limits, study-wide: In a later analysis, first-cohort TCR clusters were found to tend to co-occur in the roughly 120 validation repertoires. The study designated 164 TCR beta chains cytomegalovirus-associated. Cytomegalovirus status was reportedly diagnosed by the classifier with high sensitivity and specificity.

CDR1 is LNHDA and CDR2 is SQIVND in the germline V gene (reference sequence). This CDR3 has 13 residues. V gave up 4 bases and J gave up 4 bases, with 8 bases separating them. The method was immunoSEQ multiplex PCR; TCRdb's version includes in-frame clones alone and lacks a portion of them. The profile shows around 150,000 clones, about nine tenths of them singletons. The sequence derives from a woman aged 18 to 35 in good health and CMV-seropositive. The chain recombines TRBV19 with TRBJ1-5; TRBD1 might be the D (5 bases). The specimen sequenced was PBMCs. The CDR3 bases are TGTGCCAGTAGTACAGGGTATAATCAGCCCCAGCATTTT. As protein: CASSTGYNQPQHF.